In its sample, the clone carrying this TCR beta chain was seen once. J lost 4 bases, V lost 2 bases, and 2 bases had no gene match. Germline-derived CDR1 and CDR2 are MNHEY and SVGAGI. The CDR3 runs to 14 residues. This sample stems from a study of Ad26.COV2.S vaccination and SARS-CoV-2 variants. Measured with immunoSEQ multiplex PCR; TCRdb has only the in-frame clones, and not every one. The sample carries 350,000 to 450,000 clones, roughly 90% recorded once. The treatment: over 15 received Ad26.COV2.S at low or high dose, single or two shots; about 5 received placebo; per-sample allocation not given. Specimen acquisition occurred on day 63 following the initial vaccine or placebo injection. In Boston, an adult donor aged 18-55 years took part. Wuhan-strain spike was delivered by a replication-incompetent Ad26 vector.

This TCR was sampled from a person between 18 and 65 years old who received the Ad26.COV2.S COVID-19 vaccine or a placebo. Sample: peripheral blood, taken in a trial of Ad26.COV2.S vaccine versus placebo. This chain links TRBV6-5 with TRBJ2-1; the match to TRBD1 covers 7 bases. CDR3 in amino acids: CASSYGTEYNEQFF. For the CDR3, the DNA is TGTGCCAGCAGTTACGGGACAGAGTACAATGAGCAGTTCTTC.